This T cell receptor (beta chain) was sequenced in a study of high-grade serous ovarian cancer treatment subgroups. The wider study: Each sample yielded on average 7,494 unique TCR beta rearrangements from approximately 13,000 reads.

Deletions cut 2 bases from V and 7 bases from J, with 9 bases between. The CDR3 has 13 amino acids. Germline V CDR1 and CDR2: LNHDA, SQIVND (reference sequence). Study-level findings and limits: Tumors within one patient showed repertoire similarity of roughly 0.095 to 0.8. TCR clonal relatedness correlated positively with neoantigen level.

The tumor samples were collected prior to definitive surgery or chemotherapy. A remark on this clone: What it binds is unknown.

The assay was immunoSEQ multiplex PCR, and TCRdb's table has in-frame clones only and misses some. The data contain 35,000 to 45,000 clones, approximately 81% of them singletons. The origin of this receptor is a human donor with high-grade serous ovarian cancer. Input material: tumor tissue. The chain combines TRBV19 with TRBJ1-5; D call uncertain. The chain's CDR3 is CASSILSGQPQHF. In nucleotides, the CDR3 is TGTGCCAGTAGTATACTGTCGGGCCAGCCCCAGCATTTT.